This TCR beta chain was identified during a study of memory CD4+ T cells and cytomegalovirus serostatus. Authors' data handling: Out-of-frame sequences were removed, leaving roughly 2,200,000 distinct TCRbeta sequences. Profiling relied on immunoSEQ multiplex PCR, and the TCRdb table lists in-frame clones only, not all of them. V, J and clone size derive from that table, while D and trimming were established from the DNA sequence. The sample holds about 60,000 clones, about 74% seen once. The sort gate was single viable CD3+CD4+CD8-CD45RO+ cells for memory CD4+ T cells. The germline V gene encodes CDR1 SGHDT and CDR2 YYEEEE. V trimming: 4 bases; J trimming: 4 bases; junction bases outside the gene matches: 12. CDR3 length: 16 residues.

Sequencing was performed on memory CD4+ T cells from blood. The origin of this receptor is an adult in good health and CMV-seronegative. V usage is TRBV5-6 and J usage is TRBJ1-2; 8 nucleotides agree with TRBD1. Written as DNA, the CDR3 is TGTGCCAGCAGCCTGGGGGATGACAGGGGCAGCTATGGCTACACCTTC. Protein: CASSLGDDRGSYGYTF.